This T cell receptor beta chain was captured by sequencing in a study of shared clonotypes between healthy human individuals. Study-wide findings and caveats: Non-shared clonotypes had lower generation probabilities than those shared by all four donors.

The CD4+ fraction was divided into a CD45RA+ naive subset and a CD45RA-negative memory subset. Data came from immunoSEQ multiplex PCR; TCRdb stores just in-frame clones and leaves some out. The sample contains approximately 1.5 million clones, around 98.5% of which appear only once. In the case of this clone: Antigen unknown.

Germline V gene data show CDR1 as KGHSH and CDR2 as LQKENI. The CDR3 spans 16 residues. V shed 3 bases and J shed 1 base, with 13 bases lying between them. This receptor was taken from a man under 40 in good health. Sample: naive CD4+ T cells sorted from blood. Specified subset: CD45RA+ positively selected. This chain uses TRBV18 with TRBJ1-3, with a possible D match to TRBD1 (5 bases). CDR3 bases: TGTGCCAGCTCACCGCCAGGGTTTGGTTCTGGAAACACCATATATTTT. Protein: CASSPPGFGSGNTIYF. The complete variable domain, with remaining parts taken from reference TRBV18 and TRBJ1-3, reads NAGVMQNPRHLVRRRGQEARLRCSPMKGHSHVYWYRQLPEEGLKFMVYLQKENIIDESGMPKERFSAEFPKEGPSILRIQQVVRGDSAAYFCASSPPGFGSGNTIYFGEGSWLTVV.